The text below deals with one T cell receptor beta chain. Its antigen is still unknown. Every single donor gave one heparinised blood draw, and these averaged about 110 mL. This specimen comes from a study of beta chain features in type 1 diabetes. Study outcomes and limitations: Moderately but significantly shorter TCRB CDR3s were found in Type 1 diabetes patients in all four CD4+ subsets. Type 1 diabetes patients had VDJ junctions that carried fewer insertions and more deletions.

Expressed TCRB transcripts were sequenced, since all the RNA that had been isolated was reverse transcribed. Assay used: immunoSEQ multiplex PCR; TCRdb lists only in-frame clones, some missing. The sample lists roughly 160,000 clones, roughly 8% occurring once. Sequences were obtained from central memory CD4+ T cells from blood. This TCR was sampled from a woman aged 40 to 55 with type 1 diabetes.

This CDR3 is CASSQETGGETQYF. CDR3 sequence (DNA): TGCGCCAGCAGCCAGGAGACAGGCGGCGAGACCCAGTACTTC. This chain connects TRBV4-3 to TRBJ2-5; D is perhaps TRBD1 (6 bases). The CDR3 covers 14 residues. Trimming took 3 bases from V and 5 from J, leaving 13 bases between them. The germline V gene has CDR1 LGHNA and CDR2 YSLEER.